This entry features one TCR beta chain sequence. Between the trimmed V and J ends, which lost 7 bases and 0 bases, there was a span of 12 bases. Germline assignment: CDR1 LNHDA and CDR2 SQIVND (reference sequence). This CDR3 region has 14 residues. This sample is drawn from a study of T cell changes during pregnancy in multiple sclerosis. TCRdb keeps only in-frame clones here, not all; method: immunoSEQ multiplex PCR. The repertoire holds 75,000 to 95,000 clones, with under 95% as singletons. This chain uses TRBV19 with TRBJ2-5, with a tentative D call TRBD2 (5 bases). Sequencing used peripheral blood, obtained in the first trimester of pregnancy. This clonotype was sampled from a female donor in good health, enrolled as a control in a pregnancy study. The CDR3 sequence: CASNNPGDQETQYF. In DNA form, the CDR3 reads TGTGCCAGTAACAATCCCGGGGACCAAGAGACCCAGTACTTC.